Sequencing of this T cell receptor beta chain was carried out in a study of blood T cell repertoires in COVID-19. In the source study's methods: Quantification of nucleated cells was approximated via reference gene primer amplification. TCRdb keeps only in-frame clones here, not all; method: immunoSEQ multiplex PCR. That table gives V, J and clone size, and the DNA gave D and trimming. This sample has some 290,000 clones, with 81% found just once. The V and J ends lost 5 bases and 10 bases respectively, with 12 bases between them. CDR1 MNHEY and CDR2 SVGAGI come from the germline V gene. The CDR3 is 13 residues long.

The sample consisted of peripheral blood. The V gene is TRBV6-5, the J gene TRBJ1-6; the D gene is possibly TRBD1 (6 bases). The source of this sequence is a woman aged 55-70 years with active or convalescent COVID-19. In DNA form, the CDR3 reads TGTGCCAGCAGTCGGGACATAGGATCACCCCTCCACTTT. It specifies CASSRDIGSPLHF.